This T cell receptor beta chain was captured in a study of blood T cells in healthy people across ages. Trimming took off 3 bases at V and 2 bases at J, with 12 bases between the two ends. Germline V gives CDR1 SGDLS, CDR2 YYNGEE. This CDR3 has 15 residues. A second PCR of roughly 6 to 12 cycles used a sample-barcoded 5' primer and a J-beta primer mix. TCRdb reprocessed the 5' RACE reads with MiXCR, giving one entry per CDR3 protein. The table records approximately 790,000 distinct CDR3 sequences, around 62% of them present only once. Sequenced material: blood. The rearrangement links TRBV9 to TRBJ2-1; TRBD2 is a possible D gene (6 bases). The receptor's source is a man aged 30-40 years in good health. The CDR3 region is CASSGGTEAYNEQFF. DNA of the CDR3: TGTGCCAGCAGCGGCGGGACCGAAGCCTACAATGAGCAGTTCTTC.